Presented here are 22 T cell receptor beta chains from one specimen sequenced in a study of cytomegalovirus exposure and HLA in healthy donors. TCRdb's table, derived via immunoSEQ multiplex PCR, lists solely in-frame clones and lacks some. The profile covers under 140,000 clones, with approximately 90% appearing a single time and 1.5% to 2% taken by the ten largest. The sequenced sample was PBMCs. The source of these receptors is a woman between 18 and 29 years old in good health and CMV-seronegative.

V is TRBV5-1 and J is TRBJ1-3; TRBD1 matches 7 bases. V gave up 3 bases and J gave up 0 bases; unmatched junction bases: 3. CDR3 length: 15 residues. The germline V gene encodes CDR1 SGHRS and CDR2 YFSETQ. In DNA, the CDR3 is TGCGCCAGCAGCTCCGGGACAGCCTCTGGAAACACCATATATTTT. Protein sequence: CASSSGTASGNTIYF.

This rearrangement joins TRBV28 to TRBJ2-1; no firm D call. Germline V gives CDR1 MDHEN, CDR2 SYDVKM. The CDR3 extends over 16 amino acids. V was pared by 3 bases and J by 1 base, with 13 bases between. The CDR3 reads CASSLPTKASYNEQFF. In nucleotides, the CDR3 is TGTGCCAGCAGTTTGCCGACAAAAGCTTCCTACAATGAGCAGTTCTTC. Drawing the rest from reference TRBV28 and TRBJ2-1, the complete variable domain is DVKVTQSSRYLVKRTGEKVFLECVQDMDHENMFWYRQDPGLGLRLIYFSYDVKMKEKGDIPEGYSVSREKKERFSLILESASTNQTSMYLCASSLPTKASYNEQFFGPGTRLTVL.

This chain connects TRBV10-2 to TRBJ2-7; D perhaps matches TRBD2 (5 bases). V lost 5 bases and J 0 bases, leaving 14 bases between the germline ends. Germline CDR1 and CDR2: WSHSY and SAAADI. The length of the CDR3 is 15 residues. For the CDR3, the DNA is TGCGCCAGCAGTATTGGGAGCTTGAGCTCCTACGAGCAGTACTTC. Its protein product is CASSIGSLSSYEQYF.

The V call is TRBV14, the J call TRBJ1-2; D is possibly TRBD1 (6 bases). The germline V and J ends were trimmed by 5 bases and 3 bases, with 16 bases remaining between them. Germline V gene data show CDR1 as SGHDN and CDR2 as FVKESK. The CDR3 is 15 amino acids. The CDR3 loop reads CASSSRTVPYYGYTF. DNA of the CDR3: TGTGCCAGCAGCTCCCGGACAGTCCCGTACTATGGCTACACCTTC.

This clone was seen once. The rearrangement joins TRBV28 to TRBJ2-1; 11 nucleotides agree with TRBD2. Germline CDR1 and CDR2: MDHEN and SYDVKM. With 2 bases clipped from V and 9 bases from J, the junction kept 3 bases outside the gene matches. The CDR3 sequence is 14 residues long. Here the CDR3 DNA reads TGTGCCAGCAGTTTAGCGCTAGCGGGAGGTGAGCAGTTCTTC. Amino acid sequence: CASSLALAGGEQFF. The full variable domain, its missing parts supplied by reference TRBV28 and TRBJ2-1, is DVKVTQSSRYLVKRTGEKVFLECVQDMDHENMFWYRQDPGLGLRLIYFSYDVKMKEKGDIPEGYSVSREKKERFSLILESASTNQTSMYLCASSLALAGGEQFFGPGTRLTVL.

Written as DNA, the CDR3 is TGCGCCAGCAGCCGCCCTCCTCTAGCGGGAGATCACGGGGAGCTGTTTTTT. Amino acid sequence: CASSRPPLAGDHGELFF. The V call is TRBV4-3, the J call TRBJ2-2; the match to TRBD2 covers 10 bases. The trim removed 4 bases at V and 7 bases at J, leaving 12 bases unmatched. The length of the CDR3 is 17 residues. CDR1 is LGHNA, CDR2 YSLEER, per germline.

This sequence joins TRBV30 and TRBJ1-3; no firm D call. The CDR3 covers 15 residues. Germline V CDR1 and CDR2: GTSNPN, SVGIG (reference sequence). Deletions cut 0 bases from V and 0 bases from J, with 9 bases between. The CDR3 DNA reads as TGTGCCTGGAGTGTCGGGTCTAGCTCTGGAAACACCATATATTTT. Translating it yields CAWSVGSSSGNTIYF.

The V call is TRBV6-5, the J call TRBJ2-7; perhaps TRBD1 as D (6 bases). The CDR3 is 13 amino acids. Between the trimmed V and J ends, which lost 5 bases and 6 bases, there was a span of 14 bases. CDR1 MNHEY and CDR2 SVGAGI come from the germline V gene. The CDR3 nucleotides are TGTGCCAGCAGTACCCAGGGGCGGTCCGAGCAGTACTTC. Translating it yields CASSTQGRSEQYF.

CDR3 nucleotide sequence: TGTGCCAGCAGTTTGTCGGGACAGGGGGACGAGCAGTACTTC. Its protein is CASSLSGQGDEQYF. The chain employs TRBV28 and TRBJ2-7; 11 nucleotides agree with TRBD1. CDR3 length: 14 residues. V was clipped by 3 bases and J by 5 bases; unmatched bases: 3. Per the germline V gene, CDR1 is MDHEN and CDR2 is SYDVKM.

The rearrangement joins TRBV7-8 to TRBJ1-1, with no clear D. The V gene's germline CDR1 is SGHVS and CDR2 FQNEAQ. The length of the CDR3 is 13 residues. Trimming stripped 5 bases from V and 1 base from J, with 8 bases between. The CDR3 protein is CASSGTRNTEAFF. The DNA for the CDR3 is TGTGCCAGCAGCGGTACAAGGAACACTGAAGCTTTCTTT.

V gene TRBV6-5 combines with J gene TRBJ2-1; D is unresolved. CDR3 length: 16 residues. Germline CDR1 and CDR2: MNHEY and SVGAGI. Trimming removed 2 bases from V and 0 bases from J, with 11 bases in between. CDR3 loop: CASSYGDGSSYNEQFF. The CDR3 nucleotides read TGTGCCAGCAGTTACGGAGACGGAAGCTCCTACAATGAGCAGTTCTTC.

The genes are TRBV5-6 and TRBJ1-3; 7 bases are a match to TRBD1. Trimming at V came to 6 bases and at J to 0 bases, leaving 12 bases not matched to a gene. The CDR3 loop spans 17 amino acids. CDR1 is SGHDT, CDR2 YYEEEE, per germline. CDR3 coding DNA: TGTGCCAGCACTTCTAACAGGGGCCCCTTCTCTGGAAACACCATATATTTT. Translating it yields CASTSNRGPFSGNTIYF.

The CDR3 region is CASSRGGRGTDTQYF. The CDR3 region has the DNA TGCGCCAGCAGCCGCGGAGGACGAGGCACAGATACGCAGTATTTT. The chain has TRBV5-1 and TRBJ2-3; tentatively, D is TRBD2 (5 bases). V was pared by 4 bases and J by 1 base, with 13 bases between. Germline loops: CDR1 SGHRS, CDR2 YFSETQ. The CDR3 is made up of 15 amino acids.

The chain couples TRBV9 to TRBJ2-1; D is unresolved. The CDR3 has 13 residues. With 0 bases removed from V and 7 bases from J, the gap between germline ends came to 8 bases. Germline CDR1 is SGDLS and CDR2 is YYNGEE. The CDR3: CASSVVEENEQFF. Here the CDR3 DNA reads TGTGCCAGCAGCGTAGTTGAGGAGAATGAGCAGTTCTTC.

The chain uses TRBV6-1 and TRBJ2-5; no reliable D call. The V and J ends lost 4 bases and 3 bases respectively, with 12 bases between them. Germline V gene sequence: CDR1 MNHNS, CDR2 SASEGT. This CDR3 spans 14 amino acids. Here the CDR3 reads CASSGPGLKETQYF. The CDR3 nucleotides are TGTGCCAGCAGTGGACCGGGTCTAAAAGAGACCCAGTACTTC.

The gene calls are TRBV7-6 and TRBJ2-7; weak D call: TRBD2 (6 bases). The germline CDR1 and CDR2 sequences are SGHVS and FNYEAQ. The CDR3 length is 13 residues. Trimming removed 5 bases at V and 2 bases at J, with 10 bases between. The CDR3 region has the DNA TGTGCCAGCAGCCCCGGACTACCCTACGAGCAGTACTTC. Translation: CASSPGLPYEQYF.

CDR3 sequence reads: CASSQVSGANVLTF. The DNA of the CDR3 is TGCGCCAGCAGCCAAGTTAGTGGGGCCAACGTCCTGACTTTC. The chain couples TRBV4-1 to TRBJ2-6; no clear D gene. The CDR3 has 14 residues. V shed 1 base and J shed 3 bases, with 4 bases lying between them. Germline V CDR1 and CDR2: MGHRA, YSYEKL.

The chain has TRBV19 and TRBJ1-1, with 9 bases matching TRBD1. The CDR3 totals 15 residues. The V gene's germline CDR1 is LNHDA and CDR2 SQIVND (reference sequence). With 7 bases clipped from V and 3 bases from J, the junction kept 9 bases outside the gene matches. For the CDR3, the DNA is TGTGCCAGTATCCCCCGGGACAGGGAGGACACTGAAGCTTTCTTT. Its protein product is CASIPRDREDTEAFF.

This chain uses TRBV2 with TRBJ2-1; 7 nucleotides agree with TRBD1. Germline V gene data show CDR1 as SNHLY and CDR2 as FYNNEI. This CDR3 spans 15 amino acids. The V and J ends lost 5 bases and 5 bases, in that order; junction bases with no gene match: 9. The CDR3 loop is CASSPDRAPHNEQFF. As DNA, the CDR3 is TGTGCCAGCAGTCCCGACAGGGCCCCCCACAATGAGCAGTTCTTC.

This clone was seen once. The CDR3 nucleotides are TGCAGCGTTGCCAGGGTGAACACTGAAGCTTTCTTT. This sequence encodes CSVARVNTEAFF. The gene calls are TRBV29-1 and TRBJ1-1, with D tentatively TRBD1 (5 bases). Trimming left V 4 bases short and J 0 bases short, with 6 bases between. The CDR3 has 12 amino acids. The germline gives CDR1 SQVTM, CDR2 ANQGSEA.

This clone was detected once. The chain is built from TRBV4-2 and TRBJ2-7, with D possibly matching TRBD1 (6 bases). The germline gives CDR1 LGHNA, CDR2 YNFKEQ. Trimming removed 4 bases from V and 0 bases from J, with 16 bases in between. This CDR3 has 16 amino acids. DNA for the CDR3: TGTGCCAGCAGCCCACAGGGTAATTTGGACTCCTACGAGCAGTACTTC. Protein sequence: CASSPQGNLDSYEQYF.

In nucleotides, the CDR3 is TGTGCCAGTCGGAGTCGGGGGTATGGCTACACCTTC. This gives the protein CASRSRGYGYTF. The chain recombines TRBV19 with TRBJ1-2; D is perhaps TRBD1 (5 bases). The length of the CDR3 is 12 residues. Germline CDR1 LNHDA, CDR2 SQIVND (reference sequence). V shed 8 bases and J shed 5 bases, with 12 bases lying between them.